The 22 T cell receptor beta chains below all came from one sample that was sequenced in a study of cytomegalovirus exposure and HLA in healthy donors. 13 Jbeta primers and 60 Vbeta primers were used for the PCR. Method: immunoSEQ multiplex PCR; TCRdb's copy keeps in-frame clones and lacks some. This table has 99,000 or so clones, around 15% appearing once. Sequencing was performed on PBMCs. The receptor source for this set is a female donor in good health and CMV-seronegative.

This clone has more than one count but fewer than ten. J is TRBJ2-7 and V is TRBV27; the match to TRBD1 covers 7 bases. Germline V gives CDR1 MNHEY, CDR2 SMNVEV (reference sequence). The CDR3 runs to 13 residues. V was clipped by 6 bases and J by 7 bases; unmatched bases: 9. CDR3 amino acids: CASRERGRGEQYF. DNA for the CDR3: TGTGCCAGCAGGGAAAGGGGGCGTGGGGAGCAGTACTTC.

The chain employs TRBV7-9 and TRBJ1-1, with 8 positions matching TRBD1. Germline CDR1 and CDR2: SEHNR and FQNEAQ (reference sequence). Losses at the gene ends were 3 bases for V and 11 bases for J; bases not matched to a gene: 17. This CDR3 has 16 residues. CDR3 loop: CASSFTIPGQVTEAFF. The CDR3, as DNA: TGTGCCAGCAGCTTTACCATCCCGGGACAGGTGACGGAGGCTTTCTTT. The complete variable domain, with remaining parts taken from reference TRBV7-9 and TRBJ1-1, reads DTGVSQNPRHKITKRGQNVTFRCDPISEHNRLYWYRQTLGQGPEFLTYFQNEAQLEKSRLLSDRFSAERPKGSFSTLEIQRTEQGDSAMYLCASSFTIPGQVTEAFFGQGTRLTVV.

The rearrangement joins TRBV4-3 to TRBJ1-2, with 10 nucleotides matching TRBD1. After removal of 1 base from V and 4 bases from J, the junction contained 6 bases not matched to a gene. This CDR3 is 16 amino acids long. The germline gives CDR1 LGHNA, CDR2 YSLEER. As DNA, the CDR3 is TGCGCCAGCAGCCAAGTGACAGGGGGCTTCTCCTATGGCTACACCTTC. Encoded protein: CASSQVTGGFSYGYTF.

The rearrangement uses TRBV27 and TRBJ1-2; D perhaps matches TRBD1 (6 bases). Germline V lookup: CDR1 MNHEY, CDR2 SMNVEV (reference sequence). The CDR3 sequence is 12 residues long. V gave up 9 bases and J gave up 0 bases, with 8 bases separating them. The CDR3 is CASRQANYGYTF. In DNA, the CDR3 is TGTGCCAGTCGACAGGCTAACTATGGCTACACCTTC.

The V call is TRBV29-1, the J call TRBJ2-2, with TRBD1 as a possible D gene (5 bases). The V and J ends lost 0 bases and 5 bases respectively, with 10 bases between them. This CDR3 is built from 14 residues. Germline assignment: CDR1 SQVTM and CDR2 ANQGSEA. The CDR3 DNA reads TGCAGCGTTGAAGATTTGCCAGGGACCGGGGAGCTGTTTTTT. As protein: CSVEDLPGTGELFF.

The chain carries TRBV11-1 and TRBJ2-7; 8 positions agree with TRBD1. V lost 0 bases, J lost 3 bases, and 1 base stayed unmatched. CDR1 and CDR2 (germline): SGHAT, FQDESV (reference sequence). This CDR3 is 14 amino acids long. The CDR3 region is CASSLATGGYEQYF. CDR3 nucleotide sequence: TGTGCCAGCAGCTTAGCAACAGGGGGCTACGAGCAGTACTTC. The entire variable domain, with the rest obtained from reference TRBV11-1 and TRBJ2-7, is as follows: EAEVAQSPRYKITEKSQAVAFWCDPISGHATLYWYRQILGQGPELLVQFQDESVVDDSQLPKDRFSAERLKGVDSTLKIQPAELGDSAMYLCASSLATGGYEQYFGPGTRLTVT.

The rearrangement uses TRBV4-1 and TRBJ1-1, with unresolved D. V lost 2 bases to trimming and J lost 7 bases, with 11 bases between them. Germline-derived CDR1 and CDR2 are MGHRA and YSYEKL. The CDR3 length is 13 residues. For the CDR3, the DNA is TGCGCCAGCAGCCAACCTGGGCCGTTTGAAGCTTTCTTT. Translation: CASSQPGPFEAFF.

This clone was detected a few times. The rearrangement joins TRBV29-1 to TRBJ1-2; D unresolved. V lost 0 bases and J 4 bases, leaving 6 bases between the germline ends. The germline V gene has CDR1 SQVTM and CDR2 ANQGSEA. The CDR3 runs to 12 residues. Here the CDR3 reads CSVEDPRYGYTF. The CDR3 DNA reads as TGCAGCGTTGAAGATCCCCGCTATGGCTACACCTTC.

CDR3 in DNA: TGTGCCAGCAAGGCGGGGACTAGCACAGATACGCAGTATTTT. This encodes CASKAGTSTDTQYF. The chain combines TRBV6-5 with TRBJ2-3, with a tentative D call TRBD2 (6 bases). The length of the CDR3 is 14 residues. Trimming removed 7 bases at V and 0 bases at J, with 11 bases between. The V gene's germline CDR1 is MNHEY and CDR2 SVGAGI.

The chain employs TRBV29-1 and TRBJ1-2; a weak D match, TRBD1 (5 bases). V was shortened by 4 bases and J by 8 bases, with 14 bases between the two germline ends. The CDR3 has 12 residues. CDR1 and CDR2 (germline): SQVTM, ANQGSEA. The CDR3 bases are TGCAGCGTTGGCAGGGCCGCGGGGGGCTACACCTTC. It is translated as CSVGRAAGGYTF. Full variable domain (outside the CDR3, taken from reference TRBV29-1 and TRBJ1-2): SAVISQKPSRDICQRGTSLTIQCQVDSQVTMMFWYRQQPGQSLTLIATANQGSEATYESGFVIDKFPISRPNLTFSTLTVSNMSPEDSSIYLCSVGRAAGGYTFGSGTRLTVV.

This clone was counted a few times. This rearrangement joins TRBV30 to TRBJ1-2; perhaps TRBD1 as D (6 bases). Trimming pared 3 bases from V and 7 bases from J, leaving 15 bases between. CDR1 is GTSNPN and CDR2 is SVGIG in the germline V gene (reference sequence). The CDR3 totals 13 residues. CDR3 amino acids: CAWRGGGISGYTF. CDR3 sequence (DNA): TGTGCCTGGAGGGGAGGGGGGATATCTGGCTACACCTTC.

The chain uses TRBV4-3 and TRBJ2-1, with D perhaps TRBD2 (5 bases). CDR3 size: 15 residues. The V gene lost 4 bases and the J gene lost 10 bases, with 20 bases spanning the gap. Germline values: CDR1 LGHNA, CDR2 YSLEER. CDR3 sequence reads: CASSPGLNPIMEQFF. CDR3 bases: TGCGCCAGCAGCCCCGGACTCAACCCAATTATGGAGCAGTTCTTC.

This clone has more than one count but fewer than ten. The V call is TRBV7-2, the J call TRBJ2-2, with a possible D match to TRBD1 (5 bases). V shed 2 bases and J shed 5 bases, with 9 bases lying between them. Germline V gives CDR1 SGHTA, CDR2 FQGNSA. The CDR3 is made up of 14 amino acids. The CDR3 protein is CASSLFKGTGELFF. DNA of the CDR3: TGTGCCAGCAGCTTATTCAAGGGGACCGGGGAGCTGTTTTTT.

In this sample, this clone turned up a few times. The chain employs TRBV10-3 and TRBJ1-1; D unclear. Trimming removed 5 bases from V and 1 base from J, with 11 bases in between. CDR3 length equals 14 residues. CDR1 ENHRY and CDR2 SYGVKD come from the germline V gene. CDR3 nucleotides: TGTGCCATCAGTAATCTACTTGAGAACACTGAAGCTTTCTTT. Protein: CAISNLLENTEAFF.

The rearrangement joins TRBV7-2 to TRBJ1-2; the D is unclear. V was cut by 5 bases and J by 2 bases, with 9 bases left in between. The CDR3 has 13 amino acids. The germline V gene encodes CDR1 SGHTA and CDR2 FQGNSA. As DNA, the CDR3 is TGTGCCAGCAGCCTTACAGAAAACTATGGCTACACCTTC. It specifies CASSLTENYGYTF.

This chain uses TRBV7-6 with TRBJ2-7, with 10 nucleotides matching TRBD2. CDR1 and CDR2 from the germline V gene are SGHVS and FNYEAQ. The CDR3 is 16 amino acids. With V trimmed by 3 bases and J by 3 bases, 8 bases remained unmatched. CDR3 loop: CASSLGDSGGFYEQYF. The CDR3 DNA follows: TGTGCCAGCAGCTTGGGGGATAGCGGGGGGTTCTACGAGCAGTACTTC.

The chain carries TRBV4-3 and TRBJ2-6; TRBD1 matches at 9 bases. The CDR3 runs 19 residues. V trimming: 3 bases; J trimming: 0 bases; junction bases outside the gene matches: 9. CDR1 is LGHNA and CDR2 is YSLEER in the germline V gene. CDR3 residues: CASSHGTGLDSSGANVLTF. In nucleotides, the CDR3 is TGCGCCAGCAGCCACGGGACAGGGTTAGACAGCTCTGGGGCCAACGTCCTGACTTTC.

The chain combines TRBV5-1 with TRBJ2-3; D not resolved. The CDR3 loop spans 11 amino acids. Germline CDR1 reads SGHRS; CDR2 reads YFSETQ. V was cut by 4 bases and J by 9 bases, with 9 bases left in between. CDR3 sequence: CASSNTGTQYF. DNA of the CDR3: TGCGCCAGCAGCAATACCGGGACGCAGTATTTT.

The V and J genes are TRBV11-2 and TRBJ2-2, with D possibly TRBD2 on 5 matching bases. V was cut by 4 bases and J by 5 bases, with 8 bases left in between. The germline V gene has CDR1 SGHAT and CDR2 FQNNGV. This CDR3 is built from 13 residues. The CDR3 is CASSYTGTGELFF. As DNA, the CDR3 is TGTGCCAGCAGCTATACGGGGACCGGGGAGCTGTTTTTT. Variable domain in full (rest from reference TRBV11-2 and TRBJ2-2): EAGVAQSPRYKIIEKRQSVAFWCNPISGHATLYWYQQILGQGPKLLIQFQNNGVVDDSQLPKDRFSAERLKGVDSTLKIQPAKLEDSAVYLCASSYTGTGELFFGEGSRLTVL.

This sequence joins TRBV7-2 and TRBJ2-7; 13 bases agree with TRBD2. Germline lookup yields CDR1 SGHTA and CDR2 FQGNSA. The CDR3 has 16 residues. The ends lost 1 base at V and 2 bases at J; junction bases unmatched: 2. The CDR3 coding sequence is TGTGCCAGCAGCTTAGTTACTAGCGGGGGGGCCTACGAGCAGTACTTC. The encoded protein is CASSLVTSGGAYEQYF.

This rearrangement joins TRBV7-2 to TRBJ1-1, with D maybe TRBD1 (6 bases). There are 13 residues in the CDR3. With 5 bases removed from V and 11 bases from J, the gap between germline ends came to 18 bases. Germline V gene data show CDR1 as SGHTA and CDR2 as FQGNSA. The CDR3 sequence is CASSLERQGRAFF. CDR3 DNA: TGTGCCAGCAGCCTAGAGAGGCAGGGGCGGGCTTTCTTT.

The chain combines TRBV4-3 with TRBJ2-5; 8 positions agree with TRBD1. V shed 3 bases, J shed 1 base, and the junction held 10 bases outside the gene matches. Germline CDR1 is LGHNA and CDR2 is YSLEER. The CDR3 spans 17 residues. The CDR3 DNA sequence: TGCGCCAGCAGCCAGGACAGGGTCGGGTACAGCCAAGAGACCCAGTACTTC. It specifies CASSQDRVGYSQETQYF.